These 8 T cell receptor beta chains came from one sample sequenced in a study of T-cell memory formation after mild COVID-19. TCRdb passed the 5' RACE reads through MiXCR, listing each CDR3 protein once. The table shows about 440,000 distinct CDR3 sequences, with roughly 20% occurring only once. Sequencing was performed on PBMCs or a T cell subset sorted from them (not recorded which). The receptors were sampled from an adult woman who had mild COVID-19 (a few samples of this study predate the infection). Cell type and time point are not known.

CDR3 loop: CAWRKVAGEYIQYF. The CDR3 DNA reads as TGTGCCTGGAGGAAGGTAGCGGGGGAATACATTCAGTACTTC. J is TRBJ2-4 and V is TRBV30; 9 bases are a match to TRBD2. The CDR3 sequence is 14 residues long. The V gene end was trimmed by 3 bases and the J gene end by 8 bases; junction bases not matched to a gene: 8. Germline V gives CDR1 GTSNPN, CDR2 SVGIG (reference sequence).

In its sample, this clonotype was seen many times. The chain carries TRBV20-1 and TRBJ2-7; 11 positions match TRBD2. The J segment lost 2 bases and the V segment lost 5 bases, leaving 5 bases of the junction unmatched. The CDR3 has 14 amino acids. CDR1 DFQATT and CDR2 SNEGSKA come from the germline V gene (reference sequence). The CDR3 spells CSAQFSGGAYEQYF. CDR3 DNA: TGCAGTGCTCAATTTAGCGGGGGGGCCTACGAGCAGTACTTC.

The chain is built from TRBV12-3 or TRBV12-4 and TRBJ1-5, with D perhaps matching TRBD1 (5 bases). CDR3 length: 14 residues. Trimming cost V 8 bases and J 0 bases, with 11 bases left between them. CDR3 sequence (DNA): TGTGCCAGCGCGGTAGACAGTAGCAATCAGCCCCAGCATTTT. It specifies CASAVDSSNQPQHF.

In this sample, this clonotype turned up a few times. The CDR3 protein is CASSEIPGQGANGELFF. CDR3 DNA sequence: TGCGCCAGCAGCGAAATACCGGGACAGGGGGCAAACGGGGAGCTGTTTTTT. V is TRBV5-1 and J is TRBJ2-2, with TRBD1 identical over 12 bases. The V and J ends lost 4 bases and 7 bases, in that order; junction bases with no gene match: 11. CDR3 size: 17 residues. Germline loops: CDR1 SGHRS, CDR2 YFSETQ.

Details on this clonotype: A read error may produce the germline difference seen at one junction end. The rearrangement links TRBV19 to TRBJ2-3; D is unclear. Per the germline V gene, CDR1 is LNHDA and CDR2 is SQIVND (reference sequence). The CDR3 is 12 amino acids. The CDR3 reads CASSASEFLYHF. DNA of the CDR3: TGTGCCAGTTCCGCCTCGGAATTCCTCTATCATTTT.

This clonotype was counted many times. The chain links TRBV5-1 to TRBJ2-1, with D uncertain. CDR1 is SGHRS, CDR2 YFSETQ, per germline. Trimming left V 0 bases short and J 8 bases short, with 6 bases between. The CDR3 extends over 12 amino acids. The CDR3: CASSLAGDEQFF. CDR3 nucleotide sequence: TGCGCCAGCAGCTTGGCGGGCGATGAGCAGTTCTTC.

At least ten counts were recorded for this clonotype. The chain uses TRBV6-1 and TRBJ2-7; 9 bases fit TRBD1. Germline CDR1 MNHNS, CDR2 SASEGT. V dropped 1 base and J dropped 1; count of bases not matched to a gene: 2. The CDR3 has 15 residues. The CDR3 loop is CASSEEGQGSYEQYF. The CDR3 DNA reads TGTGCCAGCAGTGAAGAGGGACAGGGTTCCTACGAGCAGTACTTC.

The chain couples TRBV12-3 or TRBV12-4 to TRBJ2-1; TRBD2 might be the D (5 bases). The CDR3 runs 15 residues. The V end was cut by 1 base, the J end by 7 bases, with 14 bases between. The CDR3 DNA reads TGTGCCAGCAGTTTAGGAGCGGCCTGGGAGAATGAGCAGTTCTTC. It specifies CASSLGAAWENEQFF.